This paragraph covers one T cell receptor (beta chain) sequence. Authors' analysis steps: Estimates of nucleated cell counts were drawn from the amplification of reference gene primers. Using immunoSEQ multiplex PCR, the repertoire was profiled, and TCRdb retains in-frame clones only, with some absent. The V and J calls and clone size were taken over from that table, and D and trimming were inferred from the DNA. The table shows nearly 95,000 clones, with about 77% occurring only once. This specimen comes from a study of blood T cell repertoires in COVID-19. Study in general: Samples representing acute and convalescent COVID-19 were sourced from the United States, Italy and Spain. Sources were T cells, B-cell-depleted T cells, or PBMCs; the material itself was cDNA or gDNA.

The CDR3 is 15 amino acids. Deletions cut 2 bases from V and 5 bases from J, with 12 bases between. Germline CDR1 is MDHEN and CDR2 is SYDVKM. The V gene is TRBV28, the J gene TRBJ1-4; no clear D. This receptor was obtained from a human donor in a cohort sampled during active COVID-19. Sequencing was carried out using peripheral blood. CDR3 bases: TGTGCCAGCAGTTTAGTCCCAGGCCCGAATGAAAAACTGTTTTTT. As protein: CASSLVPGPNEKLFF.